A single sample gave rise to the 11 T cell receptor beta chains below, sequenced in a study of shared clonotypes between healthy human individuals. Measured with immunoSEQ multiplex PCR; TCRdb has only the in-frame clones, and not every one. The repertoire holds about 490,000 clones, with around 80% as singletons. The specimen sequenced was PBMCs. The receptors originated from a woman aged 40-49 years in good health. Some clones in this sample may be carry-over from other donors' samples.

The V and J genes are TRBV21-1 and TRBJ2-5; the listed D gene, TRBD1, was not tested against the DNA. TRBV21-1 counts as a pseudogene. CDR3 length equals 17 residues. The CDR3 loop is CASSKAFKPGQQETQYF. For the CDR3, the DNA is TGTGCCAGCAGCAAAGCTTTTAAACCGGGACAGCAAGAGACCCAGTACTTC.

This clone came up a few times. V is TRBV5-6 and J is TRBJ2-3, with D perhaps TRBD1 (6 bases). V was trimmed by 0 bases and J by 1 base, leaving 9 bases between them. This CDR3 region has 15 residues. Germline values: CDR1 SGHDT, CDR2 YYEEEE. The CDR3: CASSLDAGGTDTQYF. The CDR3 region has the DNA TGTGCCAGCAGCTTGGATGCAGGGGGCACAGATACGCAGTATTTT.

This clone was recorded only once. J is TRBJ1-2 and V is TRBV4-3, with D perhaps matching TRBD1 (6 bases). Germline V CDR1 and CDR2: LGHNA, YSLEER. The CDR3 has 16 amino acids. V lost 1 base and J lost 2, with 14 bases in between. CDR3 residues: CASSQGTARGNYGYTF. The CDR3 nucleotides read TGCGCCAGCAGCCAAGGGACAGCCAGGGGAAACTATGGCTACACCTTC.

DNA of the CDR3: TGCGCCAGCAGTCTCCGATGGGGGGAGAACACTGAAGCTTTCTTT. Its protein product is CASSLRWGENTEAFF. The rearrangement joins TRBV23-1 to TRBJ1-1; maybe TRBD1 (5 bases). TRBV23-1 is an ORF, and what it does is uncertain. The V end was cut by 4 bases, the J end by 1 base, with 13 bases between. The CDR3 runs 15 residues.

The J gene is TRBJ1-3, the V gene TRBV9; D is undetermined. V was shortened by 4 bases and J by 8 bases, with 10 bases between the two germline ends. The CDR3 is 12 residues long. CDR1 is SGDLS, CDR2 YYNGEE, per germline. The CDR3 is CASSYLGDTIYF. CDR3 nucleotides: TGTGCCAGCAGCTACCTCGGGGACACCATATATTTT.

The V gene is TRBV7-9, the J gene TRBJ2-7, with TRBD2 matching 12 bases. This CDR3 has 17 amino acids. The germline CDR1 and CDR2 sequences are SEHNR and FQNEAQ (reference sequence). The V gene end was trimmed by 5 bases and the J gene end by 7 bases; junction bases not matched to a gene: 15. CDR3 amino acids: CASSPTFELAGGYEQYF. In DNA, the CDR3 is TGTGCCAGCAGCCCTACATTCGAACTAGCGGGAGGATATGAGCAGTACTTC. Full variable domain (rest looked up from reference TRBV7-9 and TRBJ2-7): DTGVSQNPRHKITKRGQNVTFRCDPISEHNRLYWYRQTLGQGPEFLTYFQNEAQLEKSRLLSDRFSAERPKGSFSTLEIQRTEQGDSAMYLCASSPTFELAGGYEQYFGPGTRLTVT.

V usage is TRBV6-6 and J usage is TRBJ2-5; 8 bases match TRBD1. Germline V gene sequence: CDR1 MNHNY, CDR2 SVGAGI (reference sequence). The CDR3 runs 15 residues. V dropped 0 bases and J dropped 2; count of bases not matched to a gene: 2. The CDR3 here is CASSYSTGEQETQYF. In DNA form, the CDR3 reads TGTGCCAGCAGTTACTCGACAGGGGAGCAAGAGACCCAGTACTTC.

This rearrangement joins TRBV9 to TRBJ2-3; TRBD1 matches at 8 bases. The CDR3 spans 16 residues. CDR1 and CDR2 (germline): SGDLS, YYNGEE. The ends lost 2 bases at V and 3 bases at J; junction bases unmatched: 8. CDR3 DNA sequence: TGTGCCAGCAGCGTTGATCCCGGGACAGGAACAGATACGCAGTATTTT. Protein product: CASSVDPGTGTDTQYF.

This clone was recorded only once. This chain links TRBV15 with TRBJ2-1; D perhaps matches TRBD2 (5 bases). The germline V and J ends were trimmed by 0 bases and 10 bases, with 13 bases remaining between them. The germline V gene encodes CDR1 LNHNV and CDR2 YYDKDF (reference sequence). There are 14 residues in the CDR3. CDR3 sequence reads: CATSREGASLEQFF. In DNA, the CDR3 is TGTGCCACCAGCAGAGAGGGAGCATCCCTGGAGCAGTTCTTC.

This clone came up once. The chain is built from TRBV6-6 and TRBJ1-4; tentatively, D is TRBD1 (5 bases). The CDR3 loop spans 14 amino acids. The V gene's germline CDR1 is MNHNY and CDR2 SVGAGI (reference sequence). V was pared by 10 bases and J by 7 bases, with 19 bases between. CDR3 residues: CATQRGPGVEKLFF. In DNA form, the CDR3 reads TGTGCCACCCAAAGGGGCCCGGGGGTTGAAAAACTGTTTTTT.

This sequence joins TRBV5-1 and TRBJ2-5; possibly TRBD2 for D (6 bases). Germline CDR1 SGHRS, CDR2 YFSETQ. CDR3 length equals 15 residues. Trimming removed 0 bases from V and 3 bases from J, with 12 bases in between. The CDR3 DNA reads TGCGCCAGCAGCTTGGCCGCGGGGCTTGAAGAGACCCAGTACTTC. It is translated as CASSLAAGLEETQYF.